This TCR beta chain was sequenced during a study of metastatic and nonmetastatic thyroid tumors. No treatment of any kind had been given to any patient before thyroid surgery. Losses at the gene ends were 2 bases for V and 0 bases for J; bases not matched to a gene: 3. The CDR3 consists of 15 residues. Germline V gene data show CDR1 as KGHDR and CDR2 as SFDVKD. This clone showed up just a few times. Original methodology: The distant-metastasis classifier for papillary thyroid cancer was built from CDR3 differences across clinicopathological groups. With MiXCR, TCRdb reprocessed the PCR reads. The V and J calls, along with clone size, are taken from TCRdb and not from the paper's own processing. The sample contains 30,000 to 35,000 clones, approximately 19% of which appear only once.

The V and J genes are TRBV24-1 and TRBJ2-7, with 7 bases that match TRBD1. The sample comprised blood. This sequence originates from a female donor with papillary thyroid cancer or a benign thyroid nodule (not recorded which). Some clones in this sample may be carry-over from other donors' samples. The CDR3 sequence: CATSDWDSPSYEQYF. As DNA, the CDR3 is TGTGCCACCAGTGATTGGGACAGCCCCTCCTACGAGCAGTACTTC.